This T cell receptor beta chain appears in the sequencing data of a study of T cell responses to AZD1222 COVID-19 vaccine. Study-wide points: The donor cohort was predominantly white British with a female majority, and clonal diversity may have been underestimated. The peak T cell response came first, and repertoires were sampled only after it.

The table came from immunoSEQ multiplex PCR; TCRdb's copy has only in-frame clones and leaves some out. Among 100,000 to 150,000 clones listed, roughly 91% were seen once. Concerning this clone: As yet, its antigen is unknown.

The source of this sequence is an adult who received the AZD1222 COVID-19 vaccine. Here the sequenced sample was peripheral blood, taken 28 days after the second AZD1222 dose.

For the CDR3, the DNA is TGTGCCACCAGCGCACAGGGTGGAGGAAACACCATATATTTT. Its translation is CATSAQGGGNTIYF. The chain links TRBV15 to TRBJ1-3; D is perhaps TRBD1 (6 bases). Germline-derived CDR1 and CDR2 are LNHNV and YYDKDF (reference sequence). Trimming removed 5 bases at V and 4 bases at J, with 12 bases between. The length of the CDR3 is 14 residues.